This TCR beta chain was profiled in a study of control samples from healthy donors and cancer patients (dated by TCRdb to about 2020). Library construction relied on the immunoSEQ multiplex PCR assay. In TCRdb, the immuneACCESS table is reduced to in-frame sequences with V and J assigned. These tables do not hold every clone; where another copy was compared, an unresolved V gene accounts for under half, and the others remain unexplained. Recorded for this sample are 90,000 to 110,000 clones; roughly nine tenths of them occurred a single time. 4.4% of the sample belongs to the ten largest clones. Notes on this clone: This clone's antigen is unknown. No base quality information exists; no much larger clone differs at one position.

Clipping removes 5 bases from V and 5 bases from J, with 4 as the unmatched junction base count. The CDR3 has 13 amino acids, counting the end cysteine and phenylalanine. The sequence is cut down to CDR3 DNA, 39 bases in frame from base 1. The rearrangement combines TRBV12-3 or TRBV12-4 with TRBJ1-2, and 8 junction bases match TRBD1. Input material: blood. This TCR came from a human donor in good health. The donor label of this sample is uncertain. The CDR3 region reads CASSEGTGYGYTF. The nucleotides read TGTGCCAGCAGTGAAGGGACAGGATATGGCTACACCTTC.